This TCR beta chain was found in a study of blood T cell repertoires in COVID-19. Overall study: Acute and convalescent COVID-19 specimens originated in the United States, Italy and Spain.

Original processing notes: For nucleated cells, counts were estimated from reference gene primer amplification. Assay used: immunoSEQ multiplex PCR; TCRdb lists only in-frame clones, some missing. Clonal size and the V and J genes are those of that table, whereas D and trimming came from the DNA. The data hold some 180,000 clones, with roughly 80% observed a single time. Seattle's cohort entered during active infection and was followed longitudinally. The V gene's germline CDR1 is SGHAT and CDR2 FQNNGV. The CDR3 length is 14 residues. Trimming took 1 base from V and 5 from J, leaving 11 bases between them.

The source material was peripheral blood. The clonotype comes from a woman aged 55-70 years with COVID-19, enrolled during active disease. This chain connects TRBV11-2 to TRBJ1-1; no reliable D call. The CDR3 DNA is TGTGCCAGCAGCTTAGTTGAGGGATGGACTGAAGCTTTCTTT. Translating gives CASSLVEGWTEAFF. Full variable domain (rest looked up from reference TRBV11-2 and TRBJ1-1): EAGVAQSPRYKIIEKRQSVAFWCNPISGHATLYWYQQILGQGPKLLIQFQNNGVVDDSQLPKDRFSAERLKGVDSTLKIQPAKLEDSAVYLCASSLVEGWTEAFFGQGTRLTVV.